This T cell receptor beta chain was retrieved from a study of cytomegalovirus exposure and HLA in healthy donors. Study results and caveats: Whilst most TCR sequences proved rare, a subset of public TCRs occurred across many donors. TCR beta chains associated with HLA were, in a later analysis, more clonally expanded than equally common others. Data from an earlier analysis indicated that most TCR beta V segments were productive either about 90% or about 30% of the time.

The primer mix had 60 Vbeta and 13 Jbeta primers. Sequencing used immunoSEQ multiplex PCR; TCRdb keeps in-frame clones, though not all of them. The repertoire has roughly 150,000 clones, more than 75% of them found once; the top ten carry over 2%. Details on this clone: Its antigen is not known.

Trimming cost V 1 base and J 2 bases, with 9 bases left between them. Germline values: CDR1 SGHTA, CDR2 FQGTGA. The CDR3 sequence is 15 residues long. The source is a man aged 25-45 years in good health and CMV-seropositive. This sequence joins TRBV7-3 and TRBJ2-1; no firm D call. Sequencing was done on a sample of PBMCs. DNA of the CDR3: TGTGCCAGCAGCTTAAATCTAGAGCCCTACAATGAGCAGTTCTTC. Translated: CASSLNLEPYNEQFF.